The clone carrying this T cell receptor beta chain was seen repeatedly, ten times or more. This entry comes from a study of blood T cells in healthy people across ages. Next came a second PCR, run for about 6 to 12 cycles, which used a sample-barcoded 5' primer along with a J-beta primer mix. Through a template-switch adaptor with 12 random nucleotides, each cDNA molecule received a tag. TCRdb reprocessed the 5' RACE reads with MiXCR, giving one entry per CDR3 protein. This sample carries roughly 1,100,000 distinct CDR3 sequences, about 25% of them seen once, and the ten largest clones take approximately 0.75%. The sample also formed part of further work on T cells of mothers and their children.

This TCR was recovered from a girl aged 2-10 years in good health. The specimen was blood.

The CDR3 sequence is CASSFGTSLNIQYF. CDR3 DNA: TGCGCCAGCAGCTTTGGGACTAGCCTGAACATTCAGTACTTC. The chain employs TRBV5-1 and TRBJ2-4; 9 bases match TRBD2. V dropped 2 bases and J dropped 7; count of bases not matched to a gene: 4. CDR1 is SGHRS and CDR2 is YFSETQ in the germline V gene. The CDR3 has 14 amino acids.